One sample yielded the 22 T cell receptor beta chains listed below, sequenced in a study of CD8+ T cells in alopecia areata. As the sequencing template, cDNA was produced by extracting RNA and reverse transcribing it. The table came from immunoSEQ multiplex PCR; TCRdb's copy has only in-frame clones and leaves some out. There are 110,000 to 150,000 clones in the sample; roughly 52% occur only once, and about 16% lies in the top ten. Treatment indicated: oral pan-JAK inhibitor, 5-10 mg twice daily. The starting material was CD8+ T cells sorted from blood, obtained at week 4, from a patient treated with tofacitinib. These receptors originate from a human donor with alopecia areata.

In this sample, this clone turned up a few times. The gene calls are TRBV27 and TRBJ2-3, with D uncertain. The CDR3 spans 13 residues. Trimming took off 7 bases at V and 7 bases at J, with 15 bases between the two ends. CDR1 and CDR2 from the germline V gene are MNHEY and SMNVEV (reference sequence). CDR3 sequence reads: CASIPLDWNTQYF. The DNA of the CDR3 is TGTGCCAGCATTCCCCTAGACTGGAATACGCAGTATTTT.

This chain joins TRBV6-5 and TRBJ2-5; TRBD2 is a possible D gene (7 bases). In germline, CDR1 is MNHEY, CDR2 SVGAGI. This CDR3 contains 11 residues. V was cut by 6 bases and J by 13 bases, with 15 bases left in between. Here the CDR3 DNA reads TGTGCCAGCAGCTCTGAGGGGGGGTCGTACTTC. It is translated as CASSSEGGSYF.

This chain links TRBV11-2 with TRBJ2-1; TRBD2 matches 11 bases. V trimming: 2 bases; J trimming: 6 bases; junction bases outside the gene matches: 3. Germline lookup yields CDR1 SGHAT and CDR2 FQNNGV. This CDR3 region has 15 residues. CDR3 protein: CASSLTSGGLNEQFF. The CDR3 DNA reads TGTGCCAGCAGCTTAACTAGCGGGGGCCTCAATGAGCAGTTCTTC.

This chain joins TRBV13 and TRBJ2-1; D may be TRBD2 (5 bases). This CDR3 is built from 13 residues. Trimming removed 1 base at V and 9 bases at J, with 10 bases between. Germline V lookup: CDR1 PRHDT, CDR2 FYEKMQ (reference sequence). CDR3: CASSLESAGEQFF. The CDR3 region has the DNA TGTGCCAGCAGCTTAGAAAGTGCGGGTGAGCAGTTCTTC.

This clone turned up a few times. Other nucleotide sequences in the sample specify the same CDR3. This chain uses TRBV19 with TRBJ1-5; weak D call: TRBD1 (5 bases). Trimming removed 3 bases from V and 1 base from J, with 7 bases in between. Germline V CDR1 and CDR2: LNHDA, SQIVND (reference sequence). This CDR3 region has 14 residues. The CDR3 coding sequence is TGTGCCAGTAGTATTCGGGACAGCAATCAGCCCCAGCATTTT. This translates into CASSIRDSNQPQHF.

This chain uses TRBV27 with TRBJ2-6; D uncertain. Trimming took 5 bases from V and 2 from J, leaving 10 bases between them. The CDR3 sequence is 15 residues long. The V gene's germline CDR1 is MNHEY and CDR2 SMNVEV (reference sequence). CDR3 coding DNA: TGTGCCAGCAGTCCCCACAGTGCTGGGGCCAACGTCCTGACTTTC. This sequence encodes CASSPHSAGANVLTF.

The V gene is TRBV27, the J gene TRBJ2-4, with D perhaps TRBD2 (5 bases). CDR3 size: 13 residues. The ends were cut back, 7 bases at V and 8 bases at J, with 15 bases in the middle. CDR1 is MNHEY and CDR2 is SMNVEV in the germline V gene (reference sequence). CDR3 nucleotides: TGTGCCAGCACCCCTATGTGGGGAGACATTCAGTACTTC. It specifies CASTPMWGDIQYF.

The chain couples TRBV30 to TRBJ2-1, with 8 positions matching TRBD2. Germline V gives CDR1 GTSNPN, CDR2 SVGIG (reference sequence). CDR3 length: 12 residues. Trimming took 5 bases from V and 10 from J; bases not matched to a gene: 7. DNA of the CDR3: TGTGCCTGGTACGCAACTAGCGGAGAGCAGTTCTTC. The encoded protein is CAWYATSGEQFF. The complete variable domain, with remaining parts taken from reference TRBV30 and TRBJ2-1, reads SQTIHQWPATLVQPVGSPLSLECTVEGTSNPNLYWYRQAAGRGLQLLFYSVGIGQISSEVPQNLSASRPQDRQFILSSKKLLLSDSGFYLCAWYATSGEQFFGPGTRLTVL.

The rearrangement joins TRBV2 to TRBJ2-1, with D maybe TRBD1 (6 bases). The CDR3 loop spans 13 amino acids. CDR1 and CDR2 from the germline V gene are SNHLY and FYNNEI. V lost 10 bases to trimming and J lost 5 bases, with 15 bases between them. The CDR3 region has the DNA TGTGCCACCCTTGGGGGCCGGAACAATGAGCAGTTCTTC. Protein: CATLGGRNNEQFF.

V usage is TRBV9 and J usage is TRBJ1-1; D gene ambiguous. Germline CDR1 reads SGDLS; CDR2 reads YYNGEE. Trimming removed 1 base at V and 4 bases at J, with 14 bases between. CDR3 size: 15 residues. DNA of the CDR3: TGTGCCAGCAGCGTACCCCCAGTTGGGAGCACTGAAGCTTTCTTT. It translates to CASSVPPVGSTEAFF.

The V gene is TRBV2, the J gene TRBJ2-7; D is possibly TRBD1 (6 bases). Per the germline V gene, CDR1 is SNHLY and CDR2 is FYNNEI. The V end was cut by 3 bases, the J end by 1 base, with 10 bases between. The CDR3 runs 14 residues. The DNA of the CDR3 is TGTGCCAGCAGTGAGGCAGGGGAATCCTACGAGCAGTACTTC. This encodes CASSEAGESYEQYF.

This clone occurred a few times. The gene calls are TRBV7-9 and TRBJ2-2; either TRBD1 or TRBD2 may fit D (5 bases each). The V gene lost 5 bases and the J gene lost 2 bases, with 15 bases spanning the gap. The V gene's germline CDR1 is SEHNR and CDR2 FQNEAQ (reference sequence). The CDR3 contains 16 residues. The CDR3 spells CASSDRLRDNTGELFF. The CDR3 bases are TGTGCCAGCAGCGATCGCCTTAGGGACAACACCGGGGAGCTGTTTTTT.

V is TRBV4-1 and J is TRBJ1-2; weak D call: TRBD1 (5 bases). The CDR3 spans 13 residues. Germline CDR1 MGHRA, CDR2 YSYEKL. V lost 2 bases and J 10 bases, leaving 14 bases between the germline ends. The CDR3 nucleotides are TGCGCCAGCAGCCAATCCCGACAGCCCGACTACACCTTC. This translates into CASSQSRQPDYTF.

The chain uses TRBV5-6 and TRBJ2-1; D might be TRBD2 (6 bases). In germline, CDR1 is SGHDT, CDR2 YYEEEE. Trimming shortened V by 1 base and J by 7 bases, and 12 bases separated the two germline ends. The CDR3 totals 14 residues. The CDR3 nucleotides are TGTGCCAGCAGCTTGTCTTATGGGGGGAATGAGCAGTTCTTC. Translated: CASSLSYGGNEQFF.

This chain links TRBV9 with TRBJ1-1, with no clear D. This CDR3 has 13 amino acids. Germline V gene sequence: CDR1 SGDLS, CDR2 YYNGEE. V was pared by 4 bases and J by 7 bases, with 14 bases between. As DNA, the CDR3 is TGTGCCAGCAGCACCGAGACTGAACTTGAAGCTTTCTTT. This translates into CASSTETELEAFF.

The J gene is TRBJ2-7, the V gene TRBV7-9; D may be TRBD2 (6 bases). Trimming pared 5 bases from V and 4 bases from J, leaving 21 bases between. The CDR3 loop spans 16 amino acids. Germline V gene sequence: CDR1 SEHNR, CDR2 FQNEAQ (reference sequence). The CDR3 here is CASSAASGGVDYEQYF. The CDR3 DNA reads TGTGCCAGCAGCGCAGCCTCCGGCGGGGTGGATTACGAGCAGTACTTC.

This chain links TRBV27 with TRBJ1-5; no definite D call. This CDR3 spans 14 amino acids. The V and J ends lost 10 bases and 2 bases respectively, with 15 bases between them. Germline V lookup: CDR1 MNHEY, CDR2 SMNVEV (reference sequence). The CDR3 DNA reads TGTGCCACCTCACCGGGATACGGCAATCAGCCCCAGCATTTT. Its translation is CATSPGYGNQPQHF.

The chain uses TRBV10-3 and TRBJ1-2, with 9 bases lining up with TRBD1. The CDR3 totals 14 residues. The ends lost 8 bases at V and 8 bases at J; junction bases unmatched: 12. Germline lookup yields CDR1 ENHRY and CDR2 SYGVKD. As DNA, the CDR3 is TGTGCCATCCTGGGGGACAGGGCAACAATGGGCTACACCTTC. Encoded protein: CAILGDRATMGYTF.

This chain links TRBV7-9 with TRBJ2-5; 9 bases align to TRBD1. V lost 4 bases, J lost 4 bases, and 1 base stayed unmatched. This CDR3 spans 13 amino acids. The germline gives CDR1 SEHNR, CDR2 FQNEAQ (reference sequence). The chain's CDR3 is CASSWTGVETQYF. Written as DNA, the CDR3 is TGTGCCAGCAGCTGGACAGGGGTAGAGACCCAGTACTTC. The variable domain in full, completed from reference TRBV7-9 and TRBJ2-5, reads DTGVSQNPRHKITKRGQNVTFRCDPISEHNRLYWYRQTLGQGPEFLTYFQNEAQLEKSRLLSDRFSAERPKGSFSTLEIQRTEQGDSAMYLCASSWTGVETQYFGPGTRLLVL.

The V gene is TRBV6-1, the J gene TRBJ1-2; D is undetermined. Trimming shortened V by 4 bases and J by 5 bases, and 8 bases separated the two germline ends. In germline, CDR1 is MNHNS, CDR2 SASEGT. The CDR3 length is 12 residues. CDR3 loop: CASSGQVYGYTF. For the CDR3, the DNA is TGTGCCAGCAGTGGGCAGGTTTATGGCTACACCTTC.

The chain recombines TRBV30 with TRBJ1-5; 7 nucleotides agree with TRBD1. This CDR3 spans 15 amino acids. The trim removed 3 bases at V and 2 bases at J, leaving 7 bases unmatched. Germline CDR1 reads GTSNPN; CDR2 reads SVGIG (reference sequence). CDR3 loop: CAWRPTGEGNQPQHF. The CDR3 DNA reads TGTGCCTGGAGACCCACAGGGGAGGGCAATCAGCCCCAGCATTTT.

V and J are TRBV15 and TRBJ2-7, with 8 nucleotides matching TRBD2. V shed 5 bases and J 6 bases; nucleotides not matched to a gene: 12. In germline, CDR1 is LNHNV, CDR2 YYDKDF (reference sequence). The CDR3 covers 15 residues. CDR3 sequence reads: CATSGSPGGAPEQYF. The CDR3 bases are TGTGCCACCAGCGGCTCTCCCGGGGGGGCGCCCGAGCAGTACTTC.